This entry describes one T cell receptor (beta chain). The sample is drawn from a study of shared clonotypes between healthy human individuals. The CDR3 is made up of 16 amino acids. With 1 base removed from V and 4 bases from J, the gap between germline ends came to 15 bases. Per germline, CDR1 SGHDT and CDR2 YYEEEE. Running of the assay took place at deep level. Assay used: immunoSEQ multiplex PCR; TCRdb lists only in-frame clones, some missing. The repertoire consists of some 500,000 clones, with roughly 95% occurring once and the leading ten covering around 0.066%. The rearrangement links TRBV5-6 to TRBJ1-3; D possibly corresponds to TRBD1 (5 bases). This TCR was recovered from a woman in her thirties in good health. The sample consisted of naive CD4+ T cells sorted from blood. The subset is: CD45RA+ positively selected. The CDR3 DNA sequence: TGTGCCAGCAGCTTGTGGCAGGGAGTGGGAGGAAACACCATATATTTT. It yields the protein CASSLWQGVGGNTIYF.